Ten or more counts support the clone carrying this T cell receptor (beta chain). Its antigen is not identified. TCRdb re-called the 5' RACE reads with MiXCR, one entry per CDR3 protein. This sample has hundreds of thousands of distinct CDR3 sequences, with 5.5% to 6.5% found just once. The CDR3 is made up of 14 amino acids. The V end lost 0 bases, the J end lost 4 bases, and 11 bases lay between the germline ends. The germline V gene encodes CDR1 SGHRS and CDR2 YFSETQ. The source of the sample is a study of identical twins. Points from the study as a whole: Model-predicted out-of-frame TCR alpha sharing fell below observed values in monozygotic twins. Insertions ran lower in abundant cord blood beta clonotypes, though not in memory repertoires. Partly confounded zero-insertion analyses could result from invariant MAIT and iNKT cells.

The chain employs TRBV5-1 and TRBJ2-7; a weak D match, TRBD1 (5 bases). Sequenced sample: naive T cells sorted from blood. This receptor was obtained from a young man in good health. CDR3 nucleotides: TGCGCCAGCAGCTTGGATGGCAGGACATACGAGCAGTACTTC. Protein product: CASSLDGRTYEQYF. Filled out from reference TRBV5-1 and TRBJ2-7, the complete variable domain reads KAGVTQTPRYLIKTRGQQVTLSCSPISGHRSVSWYQQTPGQGLQFLFEYFSETQRNKGNFPGRFSGRQFSNSRSEMNVSTLELGDSALYLCASSLDGRTYEQYFGPGTRLTVT.